The 21 T cell receptor beta chains given below trace back to one sample, sequenced in a study of T cell changes during pregnancy in multiple sclerosis. Sequenced by immunoSEQ multiplex PCR; TCRdb stores in-frame clones only, minus some. This sample has some 73,000 clones; approximately 92% occur once, and the top ten carry 2.5% to 3.5%. Material: peripheral blood, obtained in the third trimester of pregnancy. The source of these receptors is a female donor in good health, enrolled as a control in a pregnancy study.

The chain has TRBV28 and TRBJ1-1; a weak D match, TRBD1 (5 bases). The CDR3 consists of 16 residues. Germline CDR1 reads MDHEN; CDR2 reads SYDVKM. V dropped 6 bases and J dropped 0 bases, with 17 bases sitting between them. Here the CDR3 DNA reads TGTGCCAGCAGCAGGGCCTCCGTGGCCTTGAACACTGAAGCTTTCTTT. Amino acids: CASSRASVALNTEAFF.

V and J are TRBV6-4 and TRBJ1-3, with D possibly matching TRBD1 (6 bases). Germline V gene sequence: CDR1 MRHNA, CDR2 SNTAGT. The CDR3 totals 12 residues. The CDR3 protein is CAPGTPLRTIYF. Here the CDR3 DNA reads TGTGCTCCCGGGACACCTCTGCGGACCATATATTTT.

DNA for the CDR3: TGTGCCAGCAGCTACGGCGGACCGGGAGAAAAACTGTTTTTT. Its translation: CASSYGGPGEKLFF. V and J are TRBV7-6 and TRBJ1-4; D is uncertain. Germline assignment: CDR1 SGHVS and CDR2 FNYEAQ. The CDR3 spans 14 residues. Deletions cut 4 bases from V and 8 bases from J, with 14 bases between.

A remark on this clone: Distinct nucleotide sequences in the sample also encode this CDR3. The gene calls are TRBV2 and TRBJ2-7; D possibly corresponds to TRBD1 (5 bases). This CDR3 has 12 amino acids. Trimming took off 5 bases at V and 3 bases at J, with 8 bases between the two ends. Germline V gives CDR1 SNHLY, CDR2 FYNNEI. The CDR3 reads CASSTDSYEQYF. In DNA, the CDR3 is TGTGCCAGCAGTACCGACAGCTACGAGCAGTACTTC.

The gene calls are TRBV2 and TRBJ1-1, with 9 bases identical to TRBD1. In germline, CDR1 is SNHLY, CDR2 FYNNEI. The CDR3 covers 16 residues. Trimming at V came to 4 bases and at J to 3 bases, leaving 9 bases not matched to a gene. The CDR3 DNA sequence: TGTGCCAGCAGTGGAGGAAGACAGGGGGGAGACACTGAAGCTTTCTTT. Its translation is CASSGGRQGGDTEAFF. Drawing the rest from reference TRBV2 and TRBJ1-1, the complete variable domain is EPEVTQTPSHQVTQMGQEVILRCVPISNHLYFYWYRQILGQKVEFLVSFYNNEISEKSEIFDDQFSVERPDGSNFTLKIRSTKLEDSAMYFCASSGGRQGGDTEAFFGQGTRLTVV.

The rearrangement uses TRBV9 and TRBJ2-3; 10 nucleotides line up with TRBD2. Germline CDR1 is SGDLS and CDR2 is YYNGEE. The CDR3 sequence is 16 residues long. Unmatched junction bases numbered 6, after V lost 0 bases and J lost 5 bases. CDR3 sequence reads: CASSVESGRGIDTQYF. The CDR3 nucleotides are TGTGCCAGCAGCGTAGAAAGCGGGAGGGGAATAGATACGCAGTATTTT.

The V call is TRBV5-1, the J call TRBJ2-6; D is undetermined. This CDR3 is 15 amino acids long. Trimming left V 2 bases short and J 0 bases short, with 6 bases between. Germline V gene lookup returns CDR1 SGHRS and CDR2 YFSETQ. CDR3 nucleotide sequence: TGCGCCAGCAGCTTAGCCCCCTCTGGGGCCAACGTCCTGACTTTC. This codes for CASSLAPSGANVLTF.

The rearrangement links TRBV10-2 to TRBJ2-5, with D perhaps matching TRBD2 (6 bases). The ends were cut back, 3 bases at V and 5 bases at J, with 16 bases in the middle. The CDR3 contains 15 residues. In germline, CDR1 is WSHSY, CDR2 SAAADI. The CDR3 region has the DNA TGCGCCAGCAGTGAACCGGGACTCCCTGGGGAGACCCAGTACTTC. It is translated as CASSEPGLPGETQYF.

This chain connects TRBV5-8 to TRBJ1-5, with D perhaps matching TRBD1 (6 bases). The V end lost 5 bases, the J end lost 5 bases, and 11 bases lay between the germline ends. CDR3 length: 13 amino acids. Looked up from germline, CDR1 is SGHTS and CDR2 is YDEGEE. CDR3 sequence: CASRYRVDQPQHF. The CDR3 DNA follows: TGTGCCAGCAGGTACAGGGTTGATCAGCCCCAGCATTTT.

The V and J genes are TRBV9 and TRBJ1-1; D is undetermined. CDR3 size: 12 residues. Germline lookup yields CDR1 SGDLS and CDR2 YYNGEE. V shed 1 base and J shed 8 bases, with 9 bases lying between them. CDR3 sequence: CASSVYKSEAFF. In nucleotides, the CDR3 is TGTGCCAGCAGCGTATACAAGTCAGAAGCTTTCTTT.

The rearrangement joins TRBV2 to TRBJ1-6, with 7 nucleotides matching TRBD1. The trim removed 7 bases at V and 6 bases at J, leaving 6 bases unmatched. This CDR3 contains 14 residues. In germline, CDR1 is SNHLY, CDR2 FYNNEI. CDR3 sequence (DNA): TGTGCCAGCATTAGGACAGGTGGTAATTCACCCCTCCACTTT. Its translation: CASIRTGGNSPLHF.

This chain uses TRBV27 with TRBJ2-3; 10 nucleotides line up with TRBD2. J was trimmed by 6 bases and V by 5 bases; bases with no gene match: 5. There are 14 residues in the CDR3. Per germline, CDR1 MNHEY and CDR2 SMNVEV (reference sequence). For the CDR3, the DNA is TGTGCCAGCAGTCGTGGGACTAGCGCTGATACGCAGTATTTT. Encoded protein: CASSRGTSADTQYF.

This chain links TRBV30 with TRBJ2-4, with D perhaps matching TRBD2 (6 bases). The germline V gene encodes CDR1 GTSNPN and CDR2 SVGIG (reference sequence). The CDR3 covers 15 residues. Trimming took off 5 bases at V and 0 bases at J, with 14 bases between the two ends. CDR3 residues: CAWAGGTLAKNIQYF. CDR3 nucleotides: TGTGCCTGGGCAGGAGGGACCTTAGCCAAAAACATTCAGTACTTC.

The rearrangement links TRBV4-1 to TRBJ2-7; 8 nucleotides match TRBD2. The germline gives CDR1 MGHRA, CDR2 YSYEKL. Trimming took 5 bases from V and 1 from J; bases not matched to a gene: 7. The CDR3 has 15 amino acids. The CDR3 spells CASSTGLGPSYEQYF. The CDR3, as DNA: TGCGCCAGCAGCACGGGACTAGGGCCTTCCTACGAGCAGTACTTC.

This clone was observed a single time. This rearrangement joins TRBV18 to TRBJ1-1, with TRBD1 identical over 7 bases. Germline lookup yields CDR1 KGHSH and CDR2 LQKENI. The V segment lost 2 bases and the J segment 4 bases; nucleotides outside the gene matches: 7. This CDR3 is 15 amino acids long. DNA for the CDR3: TGTGCCAGCTCACCAGAAAAACAGGGGACCACTGAAGCTTTCTTT. It codes for CASSPEKQGTTEAFF.

The rearrangement uses TRBV13 and TRBJ1-3; D not resolved. The CDR3 extends over 17 amino acids. From germline, CDR1 is PRHDT and CDR2 FYEKMQ (reference sequence). With 0 bases removed from V and 0 bases from J, the gap between germline ends came to 12 bases. CDR3 loop: CASSLGLGRISGNTIYF. CDR3 DNA: TGTGCCAGCAGCTTAGGCCTGGGCAGAATCTCTGGAAACACCATATATTTT.

The chain carries TRBV7-3 and TRBJ2-3; 9 bases map to TRBD2. The CDR3 is 17 amino acids. Per germline, CDR1 SGHTA and CDR2 FQGTGA. Trimming cost V 2 bases and J 5 bases; bases outside gene matches: 11. The DNA of the CDR3 is TGTGCCAGCAGCTTAGGGCTTTTAGCGGGAGAGGTAGATACGCAGTATTTT. Translating it yields CASSLGLLAGEVDTQYF.

The chain joins TRBV6-5 to TRBJ2-7, with TRBD2 matching over 8 bases. Per the germline V gene, CDR1 is MNHEY and CDR2 is SVGAGI. This CDR3 is 16 amino acids long. V dropped 0 bases and J dropped 0; count of bases not matched to a gene: 4. The CDR3 bases are TGTGCCAGCAGTTACTCGGGACTAGTTGGCTCCTACGAGCAGTACTTC. Its protein product is CASSYSGLVGSYEQYF.

The chain employs TRBV27 and TRBJ1-1, with D possibly being TRBD1 (6 bases). The length of the CDR3 is 12 residues. Trimming pared 3 bases from V and 8 bases from J, leaving 10 bases between. Germline CDR1 reads MNHEY; CDR2 reads SMNVEV (reference sequence). Here the CDR3 reads CASSLTGVEAFF. The CDR3 DNA sequence: TGTGCCAGCAGTTTGACAGGAGTAGAAGCTTTCTTT.

The chain links TRBV4-3 to TRBJ2-1, with 9 bases lining up with TRBD2. This CDR3 is 17 amino acids long. From germline, CDR1 is LGHNA and CDR2 YSLEER. The V and J ends lost 2 bases and 5 bases, in that order; junction bases with no gene match: 10. The CDR3 loop is CASSQPTRAGGNNEQFF. The CDR3 nucleotides are TGCGCCAGCAGCCAACCAACCCGGGCGGGAGGGAACAATGAGCAGTTCTTC.

This chain links TRBV7-2 with TRBJ2-1, with D unresolved. This CDR3 region has 17 residues. Between the trimmed V and J ends, which lost 0 bases and 5 bases, there was a span of 17 bases. Germline V CDR1 and CDR2: SGHTA, FQGNSA. In DNA form, the CDR3 reads TGTGCCAGCAGCTTAGCGCTACGTCTCCTAGATAACAATGAGCAGTTCTTC. This sequence encodes CASSLALRLLDNNEQFF.